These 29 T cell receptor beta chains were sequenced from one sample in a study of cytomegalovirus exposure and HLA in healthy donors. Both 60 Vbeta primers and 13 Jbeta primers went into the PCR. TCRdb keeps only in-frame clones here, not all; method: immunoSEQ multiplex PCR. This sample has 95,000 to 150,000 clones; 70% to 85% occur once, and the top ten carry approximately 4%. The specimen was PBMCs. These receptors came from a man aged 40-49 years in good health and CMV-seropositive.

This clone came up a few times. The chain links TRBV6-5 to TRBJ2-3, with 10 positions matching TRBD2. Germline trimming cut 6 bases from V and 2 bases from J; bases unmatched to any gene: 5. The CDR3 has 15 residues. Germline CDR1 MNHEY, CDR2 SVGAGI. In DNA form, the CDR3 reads TGTGCCAGCAGCGGGACTAGCGTTTCCACAGATACGCAGTATTTT. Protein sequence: CASSGTSVSTDTQYF.

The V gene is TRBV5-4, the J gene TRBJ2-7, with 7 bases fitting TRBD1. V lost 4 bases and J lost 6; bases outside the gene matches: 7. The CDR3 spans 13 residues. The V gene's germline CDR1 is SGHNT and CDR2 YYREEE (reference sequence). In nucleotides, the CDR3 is TGTGCCAGCAGCCAGACAGGGTCGGGCGAGCAGTACTTC. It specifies CASSQTGSGEQYF. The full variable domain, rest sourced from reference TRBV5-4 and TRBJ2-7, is ETGVTQSPTHLIKTRGQQVTLRCSSQSGHNTVSWYQQALGQGPQFIFQYYREEENGRGNFPPRFSGLQFPNYSSELNVNALELDDSALYLCASSQTGSGEQYFGPGTRLTVT.

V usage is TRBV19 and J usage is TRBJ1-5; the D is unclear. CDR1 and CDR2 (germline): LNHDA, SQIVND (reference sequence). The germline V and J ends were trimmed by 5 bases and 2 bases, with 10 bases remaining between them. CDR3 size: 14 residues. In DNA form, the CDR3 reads TGTGCCAGTAGTGGGTCAGGCGGCAATCAGCCCCAGCATTTT. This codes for CASSGSGGNQPQHF.

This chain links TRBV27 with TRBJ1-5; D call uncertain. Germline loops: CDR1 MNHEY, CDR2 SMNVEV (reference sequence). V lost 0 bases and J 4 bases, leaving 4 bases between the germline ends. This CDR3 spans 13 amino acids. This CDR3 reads CASSLSLNQPQHF. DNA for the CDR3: TGTGCCAGCAGTTTATCACTTAATCAGCCCCAGCATTTT.

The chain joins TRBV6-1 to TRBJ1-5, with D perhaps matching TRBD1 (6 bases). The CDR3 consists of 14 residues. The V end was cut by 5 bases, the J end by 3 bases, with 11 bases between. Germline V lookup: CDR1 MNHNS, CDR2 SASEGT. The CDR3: CASSSGTLNQPQHF. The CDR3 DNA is TGTGCCAGCAGTAGCGGGACACTCAATCAGCCCCAGCATTTT.

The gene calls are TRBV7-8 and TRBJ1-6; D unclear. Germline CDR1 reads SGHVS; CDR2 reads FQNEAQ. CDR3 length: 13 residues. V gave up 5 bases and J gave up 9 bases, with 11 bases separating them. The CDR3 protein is CASSPLTSSPLHF. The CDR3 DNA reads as TGTGCCAGCAGCCCCTTGACAAGTTCACCCCTCCACTTT.

DNA of the CDR3: TGCGCCAGCAGCATATCCGCGAGGAACACTGAAGCTTTCTTT. Amino acids: CASSISARNTEAFF. The chain uses TRBV5-1 and TRBJ1-1; D remains ambiguous. The germline V gene has CDR1 SGHRS and CDR2 YFSETQ. Trimming shortened V by 4 bases and J by 1 base, and 11 bases separated the two germline ends. The CDR3 is 14 residues long.

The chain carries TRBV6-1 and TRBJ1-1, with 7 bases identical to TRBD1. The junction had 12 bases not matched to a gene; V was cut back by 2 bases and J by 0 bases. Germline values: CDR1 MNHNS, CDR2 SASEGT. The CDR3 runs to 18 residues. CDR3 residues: CASSEKWTGSRVNTEAFF. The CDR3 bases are TGTGCCAGCAGTGAAAAGTGGACAGGATCAAGGGTGAACACTGAAGCTTTCTTT.

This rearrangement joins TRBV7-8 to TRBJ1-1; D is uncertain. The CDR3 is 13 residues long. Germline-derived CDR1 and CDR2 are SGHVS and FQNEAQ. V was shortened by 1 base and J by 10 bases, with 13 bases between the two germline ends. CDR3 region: CASSLVGWEPAFF. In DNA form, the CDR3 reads TGTGCCAGCAGCTTAGTGGGGTGGGAGCCAGCTTTCTTT.

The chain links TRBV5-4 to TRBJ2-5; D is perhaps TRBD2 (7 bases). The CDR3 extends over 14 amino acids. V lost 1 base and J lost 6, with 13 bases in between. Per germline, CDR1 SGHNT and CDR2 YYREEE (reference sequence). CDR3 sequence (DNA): TGTGCCAGCAGCTTGAGGGAGGGGGGAAAGACCCAGTACTTC. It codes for CASSLREGGKTQYF.

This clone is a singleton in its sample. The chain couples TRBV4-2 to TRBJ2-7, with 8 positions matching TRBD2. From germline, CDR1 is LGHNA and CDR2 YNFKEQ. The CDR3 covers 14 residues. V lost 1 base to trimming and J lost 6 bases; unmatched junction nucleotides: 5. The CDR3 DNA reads TGTGCCAGCAGCCAAGCGGTAGCGGGAACCGAGCAGTACTTC. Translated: CASSQAVAGTEQYF.

The CDR3 loop is CSVSNQGSYEQYF. CDR3 DNA sequence: TGCAGCGTCTCAAATCAGGGGTCCTACGAGCAGTACTTC. The chain has TRBV29-1 and TRBJ2-7; perhaps TRBD1 as D (6 bases). Trimming took off 6 bases at V and 1 base at J, with 13 bases between the two ends. CDR3 length: 13 amino acids. The germline V gene has CDR1 SQVTM and CDR2 ANQGSEA.

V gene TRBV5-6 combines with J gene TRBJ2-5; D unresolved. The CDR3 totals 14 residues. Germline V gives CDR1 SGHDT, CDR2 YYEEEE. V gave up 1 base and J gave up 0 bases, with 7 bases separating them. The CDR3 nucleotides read TGTGCCAGCAGCTTGTACGAGAACCAAGAGACCCAGTACTTC. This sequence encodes CASSLYENQETQYF.

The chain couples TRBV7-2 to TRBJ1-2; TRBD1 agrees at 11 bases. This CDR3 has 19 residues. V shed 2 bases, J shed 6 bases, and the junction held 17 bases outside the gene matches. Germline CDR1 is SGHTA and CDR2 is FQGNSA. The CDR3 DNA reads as TGTGCCAGCAGCTTATCCCCAATCACCGCGGGACAGGGGGGTGATGGCTACACCTTC. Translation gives CASSLSPITAGQGGDGYTF. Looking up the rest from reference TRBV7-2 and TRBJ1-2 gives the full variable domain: GAGVSQSPSNKVTEKGKDVELRCDPISGHTALYWYRQSLGQGLEFLIYFQGNSAPDKSGLPSDRFSAERTGGSVSTLTIQRTQQEDSAVYLCASSLSPITAGQGGDGYTFGSGTRLTVV.

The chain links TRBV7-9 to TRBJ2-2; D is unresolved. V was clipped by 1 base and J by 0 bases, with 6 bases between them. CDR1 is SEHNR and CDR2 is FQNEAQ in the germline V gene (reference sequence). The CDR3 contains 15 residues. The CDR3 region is CASSLDDTNTGELFF. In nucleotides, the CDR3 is TGTGCCAGCAGCTTAGATGACACGAACACCGGGGAGCTGTTTTTT.

The CDR3 protein is CASSPGQGYYNEQFF. The DNA of the CDR3 is TGTGCCAGCAGTCCGGGACAGGGGTACTACAATGAGCAGTTCTTC. The genes are TRBV27 and TRBJ2-1, with 10 bases matching TRBD1. The CDR3 length is 15 residues. Trimming cost V 5 bases and J 3 bases; bases outside gene matches: 4. Germline CDR1 MNHEY, CDR2 SMNVEV (reference sequence).

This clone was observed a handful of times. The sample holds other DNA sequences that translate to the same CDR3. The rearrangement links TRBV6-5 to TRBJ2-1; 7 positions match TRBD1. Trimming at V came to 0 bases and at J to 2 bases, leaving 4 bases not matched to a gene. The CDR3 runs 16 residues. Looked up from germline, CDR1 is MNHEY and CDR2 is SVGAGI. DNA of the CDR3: TGTGCCAGCAGTTACTCGAATAGGGGGCCCTACAATGAGCAGTTCTTC. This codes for CASSYSNRGPYNEQFF.

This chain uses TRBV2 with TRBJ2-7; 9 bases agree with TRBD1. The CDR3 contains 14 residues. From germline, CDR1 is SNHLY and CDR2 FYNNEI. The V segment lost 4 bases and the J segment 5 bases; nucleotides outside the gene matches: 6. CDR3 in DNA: TGTGCCAGCAGTGTCGGGACAGGGCATGACGAGCAGTACTTC. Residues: CASSVGTGHDEQYF.

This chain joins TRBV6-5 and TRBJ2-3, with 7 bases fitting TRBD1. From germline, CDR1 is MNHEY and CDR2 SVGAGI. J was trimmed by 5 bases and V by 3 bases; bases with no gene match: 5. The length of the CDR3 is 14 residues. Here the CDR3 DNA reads TGTGCCAGCAGTTATACAGGGGCTGAAGATACGCAGTATTTT. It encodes CASSYTGAEDTQYF.

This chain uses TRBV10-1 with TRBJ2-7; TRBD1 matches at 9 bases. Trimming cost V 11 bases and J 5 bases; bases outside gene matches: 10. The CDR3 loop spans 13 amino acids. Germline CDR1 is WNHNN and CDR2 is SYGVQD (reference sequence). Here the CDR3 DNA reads TGCGCCTCTTCCGGGACAGGGACGCACGAGCAGTACTTC. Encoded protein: CASSGTGTHEQYF.

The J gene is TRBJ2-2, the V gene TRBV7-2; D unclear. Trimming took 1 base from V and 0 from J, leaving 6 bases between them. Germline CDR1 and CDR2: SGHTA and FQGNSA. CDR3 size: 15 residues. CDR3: CASSLVVANTGELFF. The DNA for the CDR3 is TGTGCCAGCAGCTTAGTAGTAGCGAACACCGGGGAGCTGTTTTTT.

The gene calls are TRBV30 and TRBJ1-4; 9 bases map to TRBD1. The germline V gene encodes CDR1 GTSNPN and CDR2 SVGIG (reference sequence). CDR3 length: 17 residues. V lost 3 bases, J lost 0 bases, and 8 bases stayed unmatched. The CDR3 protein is CAWSPRQGVTTNEKLFF. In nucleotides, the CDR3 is TGTGCCTGGAGCCCACGACAGGGGGTGACAACTAATGAAAAACTGTTTTTT.

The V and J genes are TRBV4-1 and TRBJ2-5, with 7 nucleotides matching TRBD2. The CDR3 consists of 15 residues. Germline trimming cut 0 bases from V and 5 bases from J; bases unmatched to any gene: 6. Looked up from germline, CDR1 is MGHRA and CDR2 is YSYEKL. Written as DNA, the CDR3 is TGCGCCAGCAGCCAAGATGTGGCAGCGGGGGAGACCCAGTACTTC. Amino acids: CASSQDVAAGETQYF.

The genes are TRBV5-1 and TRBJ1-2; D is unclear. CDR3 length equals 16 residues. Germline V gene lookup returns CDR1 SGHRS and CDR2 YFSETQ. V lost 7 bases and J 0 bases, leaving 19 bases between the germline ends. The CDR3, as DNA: TGCGCCAGCTCACTCCAACCAGGCAGATCTAACTATGGCTACACCTTC. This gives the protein CASSLQPGRSNYGYTF.

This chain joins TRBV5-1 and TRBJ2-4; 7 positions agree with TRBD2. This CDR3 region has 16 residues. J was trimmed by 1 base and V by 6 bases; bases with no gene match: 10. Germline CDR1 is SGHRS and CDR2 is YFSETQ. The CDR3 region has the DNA TGCGCCAGCACCCCGGGGGAGGGCAGGGCCAAAAACATTCAGTACTTC. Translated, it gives CASTPGEGRAKNIQYF.

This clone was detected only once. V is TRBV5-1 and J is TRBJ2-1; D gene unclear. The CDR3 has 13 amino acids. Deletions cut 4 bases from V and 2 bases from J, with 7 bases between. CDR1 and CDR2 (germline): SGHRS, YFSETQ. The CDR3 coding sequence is TGCGCCAGCAGCCTCCCCCCCTACAATGAGCAGTTCTTC. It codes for CASSLPPYNEQFF.

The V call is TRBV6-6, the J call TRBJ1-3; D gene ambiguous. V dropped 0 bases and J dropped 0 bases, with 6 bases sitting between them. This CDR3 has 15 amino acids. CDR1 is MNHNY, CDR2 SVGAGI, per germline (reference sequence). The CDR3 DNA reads TGTGCCAGCAGTTACTCGATCGGCTCTGGAAACACCATATATTTT. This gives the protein CASSYSIGSGNTIYF.

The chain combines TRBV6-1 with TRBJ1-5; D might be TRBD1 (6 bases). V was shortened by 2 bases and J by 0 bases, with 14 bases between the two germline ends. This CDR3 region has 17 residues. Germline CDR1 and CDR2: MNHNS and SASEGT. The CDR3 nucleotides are TGTGCCAGCAGTGAAATGGCGGGGGCAGCTAGCAATCAGCCCCAGCATTTT. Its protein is CASSEMAGAASNQPQHF.

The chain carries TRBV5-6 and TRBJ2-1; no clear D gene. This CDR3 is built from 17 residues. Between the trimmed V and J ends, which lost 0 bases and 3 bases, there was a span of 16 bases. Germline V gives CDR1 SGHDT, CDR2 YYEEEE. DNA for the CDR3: TGTGCCAGCAGCTTGGGGCTCCAGACTGGATTCTACAATGAGCAGTTCTTC. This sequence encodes CASSLGLQTGFYNEQFF.